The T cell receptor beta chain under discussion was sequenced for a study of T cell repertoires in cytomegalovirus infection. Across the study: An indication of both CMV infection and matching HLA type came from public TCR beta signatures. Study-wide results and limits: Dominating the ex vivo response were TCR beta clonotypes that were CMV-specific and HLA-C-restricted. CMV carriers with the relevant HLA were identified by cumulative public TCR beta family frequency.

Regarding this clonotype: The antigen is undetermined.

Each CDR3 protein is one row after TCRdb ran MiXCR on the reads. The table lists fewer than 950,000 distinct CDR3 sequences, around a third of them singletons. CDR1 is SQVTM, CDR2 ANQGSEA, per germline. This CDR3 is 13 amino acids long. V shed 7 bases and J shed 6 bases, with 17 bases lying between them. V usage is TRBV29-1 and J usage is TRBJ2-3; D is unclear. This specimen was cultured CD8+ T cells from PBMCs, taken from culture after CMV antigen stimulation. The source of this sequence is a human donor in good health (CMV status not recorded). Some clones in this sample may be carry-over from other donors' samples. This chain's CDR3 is CSAASGFTDTQYF. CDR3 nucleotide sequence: TGCAGCGCCGCCTCCGGGTTTACGGATACGCAGTATTTT.